The present TCR beta chain was sequenced within a study of blood T cell repertoires in COVID-19. As for the study in general: Sites in the United States, Italy and Spain provided acute and convalescent COVID-19 samples.

As processed by the authors: How many nucleated cells were present was estimated from reference gene primer amplification. Using immunoSEQ multiplex PCR, the repertoire was profiled, and TCRdb retains in-frame clones only, with some absent. V, J and clone size were drawn from that table, and D and trimming were deduced from the DNA. The table records under 150,000 clones, just under 80% of them present only once. This TCR was recovered from a human donor in a cohort sampled during active COVID-19. The sequenced sample consisted of peripheral blood.

CDR3: CASSLFWDRTDYGYTF. CDR3 nucleotide sequence: TGTGCCAGCAGCTTGTTCTGGGACAGGACAGACTATGGCTACACCTTC. The chain is built from TRBV5-6 and TRBJ1-2; 8 nucleotides agree with TRBD1. From germline, CDR1 is SGHDT and CDR2 YYEEEE. CDR3 size: 16 residues. Trimming cost V 1 base and J 3 bases; bases outside gene matches: 8.